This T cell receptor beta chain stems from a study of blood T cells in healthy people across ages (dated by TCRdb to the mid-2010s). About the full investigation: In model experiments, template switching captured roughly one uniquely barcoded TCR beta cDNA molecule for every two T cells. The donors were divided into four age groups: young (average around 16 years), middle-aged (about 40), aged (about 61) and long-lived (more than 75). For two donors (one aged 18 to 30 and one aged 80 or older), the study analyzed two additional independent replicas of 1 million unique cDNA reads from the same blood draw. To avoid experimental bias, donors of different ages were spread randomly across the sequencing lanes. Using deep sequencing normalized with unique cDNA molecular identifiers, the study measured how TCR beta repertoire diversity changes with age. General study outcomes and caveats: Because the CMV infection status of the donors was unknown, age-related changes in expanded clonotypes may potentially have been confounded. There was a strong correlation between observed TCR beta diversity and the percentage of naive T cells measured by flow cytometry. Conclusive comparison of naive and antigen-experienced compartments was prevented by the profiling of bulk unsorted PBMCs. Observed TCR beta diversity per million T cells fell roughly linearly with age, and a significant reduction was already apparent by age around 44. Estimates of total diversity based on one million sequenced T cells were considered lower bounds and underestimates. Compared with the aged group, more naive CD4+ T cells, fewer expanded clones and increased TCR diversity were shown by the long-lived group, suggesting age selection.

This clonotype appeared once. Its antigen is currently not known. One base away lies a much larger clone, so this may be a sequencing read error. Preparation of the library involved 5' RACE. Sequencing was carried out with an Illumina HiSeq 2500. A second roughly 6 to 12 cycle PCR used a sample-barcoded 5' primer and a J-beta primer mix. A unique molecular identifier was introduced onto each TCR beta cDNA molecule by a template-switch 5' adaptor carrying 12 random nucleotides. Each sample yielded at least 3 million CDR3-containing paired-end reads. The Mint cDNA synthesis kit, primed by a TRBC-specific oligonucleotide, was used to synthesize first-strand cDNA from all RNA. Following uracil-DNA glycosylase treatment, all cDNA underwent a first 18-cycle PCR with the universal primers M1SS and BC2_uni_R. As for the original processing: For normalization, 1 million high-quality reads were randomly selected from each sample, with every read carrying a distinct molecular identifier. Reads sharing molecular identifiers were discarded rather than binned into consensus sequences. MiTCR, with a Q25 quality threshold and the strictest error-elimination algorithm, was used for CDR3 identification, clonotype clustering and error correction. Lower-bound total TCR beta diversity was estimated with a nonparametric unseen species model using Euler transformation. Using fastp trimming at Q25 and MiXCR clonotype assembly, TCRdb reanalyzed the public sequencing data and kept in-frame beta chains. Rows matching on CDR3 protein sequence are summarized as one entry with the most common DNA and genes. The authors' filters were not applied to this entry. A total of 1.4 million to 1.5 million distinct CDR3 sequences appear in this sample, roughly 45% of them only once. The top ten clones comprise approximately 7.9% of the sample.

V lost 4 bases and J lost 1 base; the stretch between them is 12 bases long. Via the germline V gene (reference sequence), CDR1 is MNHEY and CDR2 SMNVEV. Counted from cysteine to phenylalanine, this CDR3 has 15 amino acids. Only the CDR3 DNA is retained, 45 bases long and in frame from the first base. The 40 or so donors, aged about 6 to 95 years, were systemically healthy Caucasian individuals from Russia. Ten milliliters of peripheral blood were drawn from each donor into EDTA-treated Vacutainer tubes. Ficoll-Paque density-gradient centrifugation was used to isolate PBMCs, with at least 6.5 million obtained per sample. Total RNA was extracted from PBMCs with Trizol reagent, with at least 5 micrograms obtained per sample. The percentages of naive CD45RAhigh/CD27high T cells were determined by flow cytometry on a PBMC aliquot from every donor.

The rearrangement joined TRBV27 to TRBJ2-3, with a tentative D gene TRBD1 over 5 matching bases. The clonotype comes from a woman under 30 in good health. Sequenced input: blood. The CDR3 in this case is CASSCQGGGTDTQYF. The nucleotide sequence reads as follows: TGTGCCAGCAGTTGCCAGGGTGGGGGCACAGATACGCAGTATTTT.